The 3 T cell receptor beta chains given below trace back to one sample, sequenced in a study of blood T cell repertoires in COVID-19. Clones were sequenced by immunoSEQ multiplex PCR, and TCRdb holds only the in-frame ones, with some missing. In the table there are roughly 100,000 clones, roughly 71% of which are singletons. The source material was peripheral blood. The receptors were gathered from a man older than 75 with acute or convalescent COVID-19.

CDR3 protein: CASSVEVSRGNTIYF. The CDR3 nucleotides read TGTGCCAGCAGCGTAGAAGTCAGCAGGGGAAACACCATATATTTT. This rearrangement joins TRBV9 to TRBJ1-3; D is unresolved. V lost 0 bases and J lost 4, with 11 bases in between. The CDR3 contains 15 residues. CDR1 is SGDLS and CDR2 is YYNGEE in the germline V gene.

This clone has just one count. V usage is TRBV7-8 and J usage is TRBJ2-7; the D gene is possibly TRBD2 (5 bases). This CDR3 is 15 amino acids long. With 5 bases removed from V and 3 bases from J, the gap between germline ends came to 17 bases. The germline gives CDR1 SGHVS, CDR2 FQNEAQ. The CDR3 here is CASSPSGGGFYEQYF. CDR3 bases: TGTGCCAGCAGCCCCAGTGGAGGTGGCTTCTACGAGCAGTACTTC.

This clone came up a few times. V gene TRBV6-6 combines with J gene TRBJ1-1; a possible D gene is TRBD1 (6 bases). From germline, CDR1 is MNHNY and CDR2 SVGAGI (reference sequence). Trimming stripped 2 bases from V and 0 bases from J, with 7 bases between. This CDR3 has 14 amino acids. CDR3: CASSYTGLNTEAFF. CDR3 in DNA: TGTGCCAGCAGTTACACAGGGTTGAACACTGAAGCTTTCTTT.